This TCR beta chain was sequenced for a study of cytomegalovirus exposure and HLA in healthy donors. Germline V CDR1 and CDR2: MDHEN, SYDVKM. The CDR3 is 15 residues long. V lost 2 bases, J lost 0 bases, and 11 bases lay in between. The primer mix had 60 Vbeta and 13 Jbeta primers. Measured with immunoSEQ multiplex PCR; TCRdb has only the in-frame clones, and not every one. This sample contains around 210,000 clones. This receptor was identified in a girl aged 2 to 10 in good health and CMV-seropositive. The chain links TRBV28 to TRBJ2-7, with D perhaps TRBD1 (6 bases). Sequencing input: PBMCs. CDR3 coding DNA: TGTGCCAGCAGTTTAGGGGGCGGAAGCTCCTACGAGCAGTACTTC. Translating gives CASSLGGGSSYEQYF. Filled out from reference TRBV28 and TRBJ2-7, the complete variable domain reads DVKVTQSSRYLVKRTGEKVFLECVQDMDHENMFWYRQDPGLGLRLIYFSYDVKMKEKGDIPEGYSVSREKKERFSLILESASTNQTSMYLCASSLGGGSSYEQYFGPGTRLTVT.